What follows are 30 T cell receptor beta chains derived from one specimen sequenced in a study of response to subunit inactivated influenza vaccine. One entry per CDR3 protein results from TCRdb running MiXCR on the RT-PCR reads. The sample lists roughly 700,000 distinct CDR3 sequences; 11% to 15% were seen once. This specimen consisted of PBMCs from blood, obtained 14 to 15 days before vaccination. The receptors were gathered from a man aged 50-60 years who received an inactivated influenza vaccine.

This clonotype showed up many times. The CDR3 bases are TGTGCCAGCAGAACTCTAGGAGGCAATGAGCAGTTCTTC. Protein product: CASRTLGGNEQFF. The chain links TRBV12-3 or TRBV12-4 to TRBJ2-1; TRBD2 is a possible D gene (5 bases). The germline V and J ends were trimmed by 6 bases and 6 bases, with 12 bases remaining between them. This CDR3 is built from 13 residues.

The table lists this clonotype with a few counts. This chain connects TRBV19 to TRBJ2-5, with D unclear. V was trimmed by 3 bases and J by 4 bases, leaving 12 bases between them. Germline CDR1 is LNHDA and CDR2 is SQIVND (reference sequence). The CDR3 contains 14 residues. The CDR3 sequence is CASSMDRGRETQYF. The CDR3 DNA reads TGTGCCAGTAGTATGGATCGAGGTAGAGAGACCCAGTACTTC.

This chain links TRBV6-2 or TRBV6-3 with TRBJ2-6; 7 bases are a match to TRBD1. V lost 3 bases, J lost 0 bases, and 14 bases stayed unmatched. The germline V gene encodes CDR1 MNHEY and CDR2 SVGEGT. The CDR3 is made up of 20 amino acids. The CDR3 sequence: CASSYFIQGIYSSGANVLTF. Here the CDR3 DNA reads TGTGCCAGCAGTTATTTCATACAGGGGATTTATTCCTCTGGGGCCAACGTCCTGACTTTC.

Ten or more counts support this clonotype. The rearrangement uses TRBV12-3 or TRBV12-4 and TRBJ2-2; 9 bases fit TRBD1. The CDR3 length is 16 residues. The ends lost 4 bases at V and 4 bases at J; junction bases unmatched: 7. CDR3 amino acids: CASSWPGQGATGELFF. The CDR3 nucleotides read TGTGCCAGCAGTTGGCCGGGACAGGGTGCCACCGGGGAGCTGTTTTTT.

This clonotype showed up many times. The gene calls are TRBV14 and TRBJ1-1; D ambiguous. The CDR3 length is 12 residues. Germline CDR1 is SGHDN and CDR2 is FVKESK. Trimming stripped 6 bases from V and 5 bases from J, with 10 bases between. The CDR3, as DNA: TGTGCCAGCAGACATCTGGGGACTGAAGCTTTCTTT. It yields the protein CASRHLGTEAFF.

The rearrangement joins TRBV2 to TRBJ2-7; D not resolved. V lost 3 bases, J lost 6 bases, and 12 bases lay in between. CDR3 length equals 13 residues. CDR1 is SNHLY, CDR2 FYNNEI, per germline. CDR3 nucleotide sequence: TGTGCCAGCAGTGACGAGTCTGTTAGCGAGCAGTACTTC. Its protein is CASSDESVSEQYF.

This clonotype was seen a few times. The genes are TRBV6-1 and TRBJ2-6; D is ambiguous. Germline V gives CDR1 MNHNS, CDR2 SASEGT. The CDR3 extends over 13 amino acids. V lost 10 bases and J lost 0, with 7 bases in between. The CDR3 here is CATQLSGANVLTF. For the CDR3, the DNA is TGTGCCACCCAACTCTCTGGGGCCAACGTCCTGACTTTC.

This chain connects TRBV6-5 to TRBJ2-3, with D perhaps matching TRBD1 (5 bases). The CDR3 runs to 11 residues. Germline loops: CDR1 MNHEY, CDR2 SVGAGI. Trimming removed 8 bases from V and 9 bases from J, with 12 bases in between. In nucleotides, the CDR3 is TGTGCCAGCTGGTCAGGGTACACGCAGTATTTT. This codes for CASWSGYTQYF.

The sample holds a few counts of this clonotype. V gene TRBV5-1 combines with J gene TRBJ2-1; 9 nucleotides agree with TRBD1. CDR3 size: 16 residues. From germline, CDR1 is SGHRS and CDR2 YFSETQ. Trimming removed 4 bases from V and 6 bases from J; junction bases left unmatched: 11. The CDR3 coding sequence is TGCGCCAGCAGCCCCCCCCGGGACAGGGTGAGCAATGAGCAGTTCTTC. Its protein is CASSPPRDRVSNEQFF.

The table lists this clonotype with a few counts. This rearrangement joins TRBV6-1 to TRBJ1-5; 7 bases align to TRBD1. The CDR3 spans 13 residues. From germline, CDR1 is MNHNS and CDR2 SASEGT. The trim removed 9 bases at V and 6 bases at J, leaving 8 bases unmatched. This CDR3 is CASGGYRGQPQHF. The CDR3 bases are TGTGCCAGTGGAGGGTACAGGGGTCAGCCCCAGCATTTT.

The chain recombines TRBV29-1 with TRBJ1-5, with 8 bases lining up with TRBD1. J lost 1 base, V lost 5 bases, and 7 bases had no gene match. The length of the CDR3 is 15 residues. Germline V gene sequence: CDR1 SQVTM, CDR2 ANQGSEA. CDR3 nucleotide sequence: TGCAGCGTTAGGCAGGGGGCAGGGAGCAATCAGCCCCAGCATTTT. It encodes CSVRQGAGSNQPQHF. Full variable domain (missing parts from reference TRBV29-1 and TRBJ1-5): SAVISQKPSRDICQRGTSLTIQCQVDSQVTMMFWYRQQPGQSLTLIATANQGSEATYESGFVIDKFPISRPNLTFSTLTVSNMSPEDSSIYLCSVRQGAGSNQPQHFGDGTRLSIL.

The chain joins TRBV7-8 to TRBJ2-7; TRBD2 agrees at 7 bases. The germline CDR1 and CDR2 sequences are SGHVS and FQNEAQ. After removal of 1 base from V and 5 bases from J, the junction contained 5 bases not matched to a gene. The CDR3 is 14 amino acids. The CDR3 region is CASSLVTSAHEQYF. DNA for the CDR3: TGTGCCAGCAGCTTAGTAACTAGCGCCCACGAGCAGTACTTC.

This clonotype has at least ten counts. The chain has TRBV5-5 and TRBJ1-5, with 12 bases fitting TRBD1. Trimming took 3 bases from V and 6 from J; bases not matched to a gene: 4. In germline, CDR1 is SGHKS, CDR2 YYEKEE (reference sequence). The CDR3 has 15 residues. The CDR3 region is CASSWGQGAGQPQHF. Here the CDR3 DNA reads TGTGCCAGCAGCTGGGGACAGGGGGCTGGTCAGCCCCAGCATTTT.

This clonotype was counted a few times. The chain uses TRBV20-1 and TRBJ2-7; 7 nucleotides match TRBD1. With 1 base clipped from V and 5 bases from J, the junction kept 8 bases outside the gene matches. Germline CDR1 and CDR2: DFQATT and SNEGSKA (reference sequence). The CDR3 contains 14 residues. The CDR3, as DNA: TGCAGTGCTAGAGGACAGGGAAACCCCCACGAGCAGTACTTC. This codes for CSARGQGNPHEQYF.

The genes are TRBV15 and TRBJ1-6, with 9 bases aligning to TRBD1. This CDR3 is 14 amino acids long. Germline CDR1 reads LNHNV; CDR2 reads YYDKDF (reference sequence). After removal of 8 bases from V and 5 bases from J, the junction contained 4 bases not matched to a gene. The chain's CDR3 is CATRRTGDNSPLHF. DNA of the CDR3: TGTGCCACCCGTAGGACAGGGGATAATTCACCCCTCCACTTT.

The rearrangement uses TRBV12-3 or TRBV12-4 and TRBJ2-1; D not certain. The V end lost 10 bases, the J end lost 7 bases, and 23 bases lay between the germline ends. This CDR3 is built from 15 residues. CDR3 loop: CATQPQAIAGNEQFF. CDR3 DNA: TGTGCCACCCAACCCCAGGCAATTGCCGGAAATGAGCAGTTCTTC.

This clonotype was found a few times. V usage is TRBV2 and J usage is TRBJ1-1; TRBD1 is a possible D gene (6 bases). The V gene lost 11 bases and the J gene lost 2 bases, with 18 bases spanning the gap. The CDR3 runs 14 residues. Germline CDR1 and CDR2: SNHLY and FYNNEI. The DNA of the CDR3 is TGTGCCGGAACCGGGACAAATCCTAACACTGAAGCTTTCTTT. This gives the protein CAGTGTNPNTEAFF.

The rearrangement links TRBV20-1 to TRBJ2-1; D is ambiguous. Deletions cut 3 bases from V and 6 bases from J, with 27 bases between. The CDR3 loop spans 18 amino acids. Germline assignment: CDR1 DFQATT and CDR2 SNEGSKA (reference sequence). The CDR3 bases are TGCAGTGCTAGCGTCAGCTATCGGATTGGCTTGAGCTCCAATGAGCAGTTCTTC. Protein sequence: CSASVSYRIGLSSNEQFF.

In this sample, this clonotype turned up a few times. The genes are TRBV24-1 and TRBJ2-1; TRBD2 agrees at 8 bases. From germline, CDR1 is KGHDR and CDR2 SFDVKD. V lost 1 base and J lost 8; bases outside the gene matches: 9. This CDR3 is built from 16 residues. This CDR3 is CATSDFSGGTGDEQFF. The CDR3 coding sequence is TGTGCCACCAGTGATTTTTCGGGAGGGACGGGCGATGAGCAGTTCTTC.

This clonotype was detected a few times. The chain uses TRBV7-2 and TRBJ2-2; no definite D call. From germline, CDR1 is SGHTA and CDR2 FQGNSA. Trimming left V 7 bases short and J 5 bases short, with 8 bases between. There are 12 residues in the CDR3. The CDR3 protein is CASTIRTGELFF. CDR3 DNA: TGTGCCAGCACCATAAGGACCGGGGAGCTGTTTTTT.

This clonotype was recorded many times. The chain has TRBV12-3 or TRBV12-4 and TRBJ2-2; D is ambiguous. V shed 2 bases and J shed 0 bases, with 7 bases lying between them. The CDR3 has 15 amino acids. The CDR3 region is CASSLRLANTGELFF. The CDR3 region has the DNA TGTGCCAGCAGTTTACGCCTCGCGAACACCGGGGAGCTGTTTTTT.

This clonotype showed up just a few times. This chain connects TRBV15 to TRBJ2-3, with D perhaps assigned TRBD1 or TRBD2 (5 bases each). Looked up from germline, CDR1 is LNHNV and CDR2 is YYDKDF (reference sequence). The CDR3 has 15 amino acids. V was cut by 4 bases and J by 1 base, with 12 bases left in between. The DNA of the CDR3 is TGTGCCACCAGCAAAAGGGACGGAGGCACAGATACGCAGTATTTT. It specifies CATSKRDGGTDTQYF.

The DNA of the CDR3 is TGTGCCAGCAGCTTAGATGGGGGTATCTATGGCTACACCTTC. This translates into CASSLDGGIYGYTF. This rearrangement joins TRBV11-2 to TRBJ1-2; tentatively, D is TRBD1 (5 bases). V was trimmed by 0 bases and J by 4 bases, leaving 9 bases between them. Germline V CDR1 and CDR2: SGHAT, FQNNGV. The CDR3 runs to 14 residues.

This clonotype occurred a few times. The rearrangement links TRBV7-9 to TRBJ2-1; possibly TRBD1 for D (7 bases). This CDR3 region has 14 residues. Looked up from germline, CDR1 is SEHNR and CDR2 is FQNEAQ (reference sequence). The germline V and J ends were trimmed by 7 bases and 4 bases, with 14 bases remaining between them. The CDR3 spells CASTGGQLYNEQFF. CDR3 DNA: TGTGCCAGCACCGGGGGACAGCTATACAATGAGCAGTTCTTC.

This clonotype was detected only a few times. V and J are TRBV29-1 and TRBJ1-1; tentative D call: TRBD1 (6 bases). This CDR3 is 12 amino acids long. V lost 7 bases and J lost 0, with 9 bases in between. CDR1 and CDR2 (germline): SQVTM, ANQGSEA. In DNA form, the CDR3 reads TGCAGCGGTGGACAGATGAACACTGAAGCTTTCTTT. The encoded protein is CSGGQMNTEAFF.

The table lists this clonotype with a few counts. The chain is built from TRBV20-1 and TRBJ2-3; D ambiguous. CDR3 size: 13 residues. Germline CDR1 and CDR2: DFQATT and SNEGSKA (reference sequence). The germline V and J ends were trimmed by 3 bases and 3 bases, with 10 bases remaining between them. CDR3 bases: TGCAGTGCTAGGTCCCCAGGAACAGATACGCAGTATTTT. Encoded protein: CSARSPGTDTQYF.

V and J are TRBV4-2 and TRBJ2-1, with 16 bases lining up with TRBD2. The J segment lost 1 base and the V segment lost 6 bases, leaving 15 bases of the junction unmatched. The CDR3 is 21 amino acids. In germline, CDR1 is LGHNA, CDR2 YNFKEQ. CDR3 coding DNA: TGTGCCAGCAGGCCTCCGCCGGGGACTAGCGGGAGGGCCTTTTCCTACAATGAGCAGTTCTTC. Translating gives CASRPPPGTSGRAFSYNEQFF.

This clonotype has a handful of counts. CDR3 in DNA: TGTGCCAGCAGTTTAGGAATTGCGGGGACAGGGGGCGTAACTGAAGCTTTCTTT. Protein sequence: CASSLGIAGTGGVTEAFF. V is TRBV12-3 or TRBV12-4 and J is TRBJ1-1; 12 bases agree with TRBD1. The CDR3 has 18 residues. After removal of 1 base from V and 5 bases from J, the junction contained 11 bases not matched to a gene.

This clonotype was recorded a few times. The rearrangement links TRBV30 to TRBJ1-1; D may be TRBD1 (6 bases). Germline V lookup: CDR1 GTSNPN, CDR2 SVGIG (reference sequence). The CDR3 runs to 12 residues. V was pared by 5 bases and J by 7 bases, with 14 bases between. In DNA, the CDR3 is TGTGCCTGGGCGCCGGACAGACTTGAAGCTTTCTTT. It yields the protein CAWAPDRLEAFF.

This clonotype has ten or more counts. V usage is TRBV4-3 and J usage is TRBJ2-5; D may be TRBD2 (6 bases). The ends were cut back, 0 bases at V and 0 bases at J, with 11 bases in the middle. This CDR3 is built from 16 residues. Germline values: CDR1 LGHNA, CDR2 YSLEER. DNA of the CDR3: TGCGCCAGCAGCCAAGATTTCAGGGACTACCAAGAGACCCAGTACTTC. Its protein is CASSQDFRDYQETQYF.